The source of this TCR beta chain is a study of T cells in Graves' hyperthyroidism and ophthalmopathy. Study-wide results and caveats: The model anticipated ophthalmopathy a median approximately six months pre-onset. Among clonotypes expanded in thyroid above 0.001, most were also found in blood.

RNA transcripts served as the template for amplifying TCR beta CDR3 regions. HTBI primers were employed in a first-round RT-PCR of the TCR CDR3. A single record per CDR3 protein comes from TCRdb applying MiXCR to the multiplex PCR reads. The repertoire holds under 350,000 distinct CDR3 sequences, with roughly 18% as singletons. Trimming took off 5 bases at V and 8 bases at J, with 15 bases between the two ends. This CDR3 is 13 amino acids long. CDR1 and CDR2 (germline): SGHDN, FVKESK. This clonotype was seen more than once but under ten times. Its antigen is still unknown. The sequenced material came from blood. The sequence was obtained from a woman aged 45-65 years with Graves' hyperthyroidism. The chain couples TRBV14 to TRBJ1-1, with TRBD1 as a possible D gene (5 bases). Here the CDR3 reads CASSSLGRAEAFF. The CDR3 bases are TGTGCCAGCAGCTCTTTAGGCAGGGCCGAAGCTTTCTTT. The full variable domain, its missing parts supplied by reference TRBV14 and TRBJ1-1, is EAGVTQFPSHSVIEKGQTVTLRCDPISGHDNLYWYRRVMGKEIKFLLHFVKESKQDESGMPNNRFLAERTGGTYSTLKVQPAELEDSGVYFCASSSLGRAEAFFGQGTRLTVV.